The 25 T cell receptor beta chains given below trace back to one sample, sequenced in a study of cytomegalovirus exposure and HLA in healthy donors (dated by TCRdb to the late 2010s). The library was made by the immunoSEQ multiplex PCR assay. A mixture of 60 forward primers for TCR Vbeta segments and 13 reverse primers for TCR Jbeta segments was used in the multiplex PCR. Not all clones reach the TCRdb copy of this immuneACCESS table, which keeps in-frame sequences only. Checked studies attribute under half of the gap to unresolved V genes and leave the rest unexplained. This sample is represented by over 65,000 clones; around 77% of them were singletons. The ten largest clonotypes hold around 3.4% of the sample. Sequenced input: PBMCs. The receptors were sampled from a man in his forties or fifties in good health and CMV-seronegative.

The V call is TRBV6-6, the J call TRBJ1-5, with 11 nucleotides matching TRBD1. There are 14 residues in the CDR3. V gave up 6 bases and J gave up 4 bases; unmatched junction bases: 2. Per germline, CDR1 MNHNY and CDR2 SVGAGI (reference sequence). Here the CDR3 reads CASRGQGGNQPQHF. For the CDR3, the DNA is TGTGCCAGCAGGGGACAGGGGGGGAATCAGCCCCAGCATTTT.

CDR3 DNA sequence: TGCGCCAGCAGCTCCTTTGGCCAGGCCACTTCCTACGAGCAGTACTTC. Its protein is CASSSFGQATSYEQYF. The genes are TRBV5-1 and TRBJ2-7; D is unclear. Trimming removed 3 bases from V and 1 base from J, with 17 bases in between. The germline V gene encodes CDR1 SGHRS and CDR2 YFSETQ. The CDR3 runs to 16 residues.

The chain links TRBV7-2 to TRBJ1-2; D is unresolved. The CDR3 consists of 13 residues. Germline CDR1 reads SGHTA; CDR2 reads FQGNSA. Trimming took off 5 bases at V and 8 bases at J, with 15 bases between the two ends. The CDR3 coding sequence is TGTGCCAGCAGCACCCCCTCCCGGGTCGGCTACACCTTC. It specifies CASSTPSRVGYTF.

This chain connects TRBV10-3 to TRBJ1-1; possibly TRBD1 for D (6 bases). Trimming shortened V by 6 bases and J by 3 bases, and 14 bases separated the two germline ends. Germline V gene data show CDR1 as ENHRY and CDR2 as SYGVKD. The CDR3 extends over 14 amino acids. DNA of the CDR3: TGTGCCATCAGCAGGGGCAACGAGGACACTGAAGCTTTCTTT. Translation gives CAISRGNEDTEAFF.

V is TRBV19 and J is TRBJ2-3; 9 bases map to TRBD2. The germline gives CDR1 LNHDA, CDR2 SQIVND (reference sequence). The junction had 12 bases not matched to a gene; V was cut back by 5 bases and J by 3 bases. The CDR3 contains 17 residues. The CDR3 protein is CASSPRTSAFGTDTQYF. The CDR3 DNA sequence: TGTGCCAGTAGTCCGCGGACTAGCGCCTTTGGGACAGATACGCAGTATTTT.

The chain carries TRBV18 and TRBJ2-3, with D tentatively TRBD1 (6 bases). Germline V gene lookup returns CDR1 KGHSH and CDR2 LQKENI. The CDR3 sequence is 16 residues long. V was shortened by 2 bases and J by 0 bases, with 12 bases between the two germline ends. The CDR3 loop reads CASSPVSQGSTDTQYF. The CDR3, as DNA: TGTGCCAGCTCACCAGTTTCACAGGGTAGCACAGATACGCAGTATTTT.

This clone was recorded once. The chain combines TRBV4-1 with TRBJ2-1; a possible D gene is TRBD1 (6 bases). V lost 0 bases, J lost 2 bases, and 8 bases lay in between. The germline CDR1 and CDR2 sequences are MGHRA and YSYEKL. The CDR3 spans 15 residues. The CDR3 here is CASSQDRDTYNEQFF. For the CDR3, the DNA is TGCGCCAGCAGCCAAGATCGGGACACCTACAATGAGCAGTTCTTC.

This sequence joins TRBV18 and TRBJ2-2, with a weak D call TRBD1 (6 bases). The CDR3 length is 19 residues. Germline-derived CDR1 and CDR2 are KGHSH and LQKENI. V was clipped by 3 bases and J by 0 bases, with 20 bases between them. The CDR3 DNA follows: TGTGCCAGCTCACCGCTTTCGGGACAAAGCTTAGCGAACACCGGGGAGCTGTTTTTT. This codes for CASSPLSGQSLANTGELFF.

The chain uses TRBV6-5 and TRBJ1-4; D not certain. V shed 6 bases and J shed 4 bases, with 9 bases lying between them. The germline V gene encodes CDR1 MNHEY and CDR2 SVGAGI. The CDR3 is made up of 13 amino acids. For the CDR3, the DNA is TGTGCCAGCAGACCTGGCGGTAATGAAAAACTGTTTTTT. This translates into CASRPGGNEKLFF.

This sequence joins TRBV29-1 and TRBJ2-1; weak D call: TRBD2 (7 bases). The CDR3 is 13 residues long. In germline, CDR1 is SQVTM, CDR2 ANQGSEA. V was trimmed by 6 bases and J by 8 bases, leaving 17 bases between them. The CDR3 DNA follows: TGCAGCGTCCCGGGACAAGGGAGGGATGAGCAGTTCTTC. Protein product: CSVPGQGRDEQFF.

The chain is built from TRBV19 and TRBJ2-7; 7 bases are shared with TRBD2. The CDR3 runs 17 residues. Germline values: CDR1 LNHDA, CDR2 SQIVND (reference sequence). V trimming: 1 base; J trimming: 5 bases; junction bases outside the gene matches: 14. The CDR3 nucleotides are TGTGCCAGTAGTATAGCCCACAGAAGGACTAGGGCCGACGAGCAGTACTTC. The encoded protein is CASSIAHRRTRADEQYF.

V usage is TRBV7-9 and J usage is TRBJ2-1; TRBD2 aligns across 12 bases. The germline V gene encodes CDR1 SEHNR and CDR2 FQNEAQ (reference sequence). The CDR3 is 13 amino acids. V was clipped by 10 bases and J by 15 bases; unmatched bases: 13. CDR3 region: CAILGLAGLGWFF. The CDR3 region has the DNA TGTGCCATCTTAGGACTAGCGGGGTTGGGTTGGTTCTTC.

The genes are TRBV30 and TRBJ2-7; 7 nucleotides match TRBD1. This CDR3 comprises 12 residues. From germline, CDR1 is GTSNPN and CDR2 SVGIG (reference sequence). V lost 5 bases, J lost 0 bases, and 1 base stayed unmatched. CDR3 coding DNA: TGTGCCTGGGGGACAGACTCCTACGAGCAGTACTTC. Translated, it gives CAWGTDSYEQYF.

This clone was observed a handful of times. This chain joins TRBV6-1 and TRBJ1-1, with D unclear. Germline V lookup: CDR1 MNHNS, CDR2 SASEGT. The CDR3 runs to 13 residues. The CDR3 region has the DNA TGTTCCTCAGAGGGTACAAGGAACACTGAAGCTTTCTTT. Its protein is CSSEGTRNTEAFF.

The table lists this clone with a count of one. Other DNA sequences of this sample code for an identical CDR3. This sequence joins TRBV7-3 and TRBJ2-1; D may be TRBD2 (6 bases). Germline V gene data show CDR1 as SGHTA and CDR2 as FQGTGA. V was clipped by 5 bases and J by 9 bases, with 11 bases between them. The CDR3 has 12 amino acids. The CDR3 reads CASSHGRGEQFF. CDR3 nucleotide sequence: TGTGCCAGCAGCCACGGGCGGGGTGAGCAGTTCTTC. Based on the CDR3 plus reference TRBV7-3 and TRBJ2-1, the full variable domain is GAGVSQTPSNKVTEKGKYVELRCDPISGHTALYWYRQSLGQGPEFLIYFQGTGAADDSGLPNDRFFAVRPEGSVSTLKIQRTERGDSAVYLCASSHGRGEQFFGPGTRLTVL.

The chain employs TRBV7-3 and TRBJ2-5; D may be TRBD1 (6 bases). The CDR3 is made up of 16 amino acids. Germline assignment: CDR1 SGHTA and CDR2 FQGTGA. The V end was cut by 5 bases, the J end by 2 bases, with 18 bases between. This chain's CDR3 is CASSKGQRQGQETQYF. Written as DNA, the CDR3 is TGTGCCAGCAGCAAGGGACAAAGGCAGGGTCAAGAGACCCAGTACTTC.

CDR3 nucleotide sequence: TGTGCCAGCAGCTCCCCAGGACAGGGACGGGACACTGAAGCTTTCTTT. Translating gives CASSSPGQGRDTEAFF. V and J are TRBV11-3 and TRBJ1-1; 8 bases agree with TRBD1. CDR1 and CDR2 (germline): SGHNT, YENEEA. The CDR3 extends over 16 amino acids. With V trimmed by 4 bases and J by 3 bases, 10 bases remained unmatched.

Remarks on this clone: One junction end does not reproduce the germline sequence, and a read error may be involved. The CDR3 coding sequence is TGTTCCAGCAATTCGGACAGCTCCTACGAGCAGTACTTC. Protein product: CSSNSDSSYEQYF. This sequence joins TRBV7-9 and TRBJ2-7; tentative D call: TRBD1 (6 bases). Per germline, CDR1 SEHNR and CDR2 FQNEAQ (reference sequence). The CDR3 runs 13 residues.

The chain carries TRBV6-5 and TRBJ2-1; D may be TRBD1 (6 bases). CDR1 is MNHEY and CDR2 is SVGAGI in the germline V gene. Deletions cut 6 bases from V and 10 bases from J, with 10 bases between. CDR3 length equals 11 residues. CDR3 protein: CASRSTGEQFF. CDR3 in DNA: TGTGCCAGCAGAAGTACAGGGGAGCAGTTCTTC.

In its sample, this clone was seen a few times. The J gene is TRBJ2-5, the V gene TRBV10-3; 11 nucleotides align to TRBD2. The CDR3 spans 13 residues. V lost 8 bases, J lost 5 bases, and 4 bases stayed unmatched. CDR1 is ENHRY and CDR2 is SYGVKD in the germline V gene. In DNA, the CDR3 is TGTGCCATCGGGGGGACTAGCGGTGAGACCCAGTACTTC. Translation gives CAIGGTSGETQYF.

The chain employs TRBV9 and TRBJ2-5, with 9 bases aligning to TRBD2. The CDR3 runs to 16 residues. CDR1 and CDR2 from the germline V gene are SGDLS and YYNGEE. After removal of 0 bases from V and 6 bases from J, the junction contained 9 bases not matched to a gene. DNA for the CDR3: TGTGCCAGCAGCGTAGACTCGGGACTAGCAGGAAAGACCCAGTACTTC. Residues: CASSVDSGLAGKTQYF.

This clone was counted once. The J gene is TRBJ2-1, the V gene TRBV5-8, with 14 bases identical to TRBD2. V shed 4 bases and J 12 bases; nucleotides not matched to a gene: 12. The germline CDR1 and CDR2 sequences are SGHTS and YDEGEE. CDR3 length equals 16 residues. CDR3 nucleotides: TGTGCCAGCAGCCCGCTGGTCGGGACTAGCGGGGGTGGGCAGTTCTTC. It encodes CASSPLVGTSGGGQFF.

This clone has just a few counts. This chain uses TRBV6-5 with TRBJ1-3; D call uncertain. Deletions cut 4 bases from V and 0 bases from J, with 13 bases between. This CDR3 has 16 residues. Germline-derived CDR1 and CDR2 are MNHEY and SVGAGI. The DNA of the CDR3 is TGTGCCAGCAGTTTTCCGGACTGGATCTCTGGAAACACCATATATTTT. This sequence encodes CASSFPDWISGNTIYF.

The chain is built from TRBV4-1 and TRBJ1-1; TRBD1 agrees at 8 bases. Germline V gene lookup returns CDR1 MGHRA and CDR2 YSYEKL. The CDR3 loop spans 14 amino acids. Trimming took 4 bases from V and 6 from J; bases not matched to a gene: 7. The CDR3 sequence is CASSPGQEKAEAFF. In nucleotides, the CDR3 is TGCGCCAGCAGCCCGGGACAGGAAAAAGCTGAAGCTTTCTTT.

This sequence joins TRBV6-5 and TRBJ1-3, with D uncertain. Germline V gene lookup returns CDR1 MNHEY and CDR2 SVGAGI. CDR3 size: 15 residues. V gave up 2 bases and J gave up 3 bases, with 11 bases separating them. CDR3 sequence: CASSYPGLGGNTIYF. The DNA of the CDR3 is TGTGCCAGCAGTTACCCAGGTCTTGGTGGAAACACCATATATTTT.